These T cell receptor beta chains were read from a single sample in a study of T cell responses to AZD1222 COVID-19 vaccine. The table came from immunoSEQ multiplex PCR; TCRdb's copy has only in-frame clones and leaves some out. Of more than 150,000 clones in the sample, roughly 90% were seen once. This specimen was peripheral blood, taken on day 0 of AZD1222 vaccination. All receptors derive from an adult in good health. CDR3s include the opening cysteine and the closing phenylalanine or tryptophan. A D gene is named only where the DNA matches it firmly. Expanded clones get a size class; other rows say once, few or many, or leave the size out.

>TRBV5-1|-|-|TRBJ2-2
CATRTAGELFF
TGCGCCACCCGAACGGCCGGGGAGCTGTTTTTT
>TRBV18|TRBD1|-|TRBJ1-2
CASSRGGQRLNYGYTF
TGTGCCAGCTCACGGGGGGGACAGAGGCTCAACTATGGCTACACCTTC
>TRBV9|-|-|TRBJ2-7
CASSIGGRYEQYF
TGTGCCAGCAGCATCGGAGGGAGGTACGAGCAGTACTTC
>TRBV10-3|-|-|TRBJ1-3
CAMGVENTIYF
TGTGCCATGGGGGTTGAAAACACCATATATTTT
>TRBV15|TRBD2|-|TRBJ2-3
CATSPGLAGTDTQYF
TGTGCCACAAGTCCGGGACTAGCGGGAACCGATACGCAGTATTTT
>TRBV13|TRBD1|-|TRBJ2-7
CASSPPTGQGYEQYF
TGTGCCAGCAGCCCCCCCACGGGACAGGGCTACGAGCAGTACTTC
>TRBV5-1|-|once|TRBJ1-6
CASSLEQGNSPLHF
TGCGCCAGCAGCTTGGAACAGGGCAATTCACCCCTCCACTTT
>TRBV25-1|-|-|TRBJ2-1
CASSEYNEQFF
TGTGCCAGCAGTGAGTACAATGAGCAGTTCTTC
>TRBV27|TRBD1|-|TRBJ1-2
CASSLGQGVFGYTF
TGTGCCAGCAGTTTGGGACAGGGGGTCTTTGGCTACACCTTC
>TRBV27|TRBD1|-|TRBJ1-6
CASSSGTARSPLHF
TGTGCCAGCAGTTCCGGGACAGCGCGATCACCCCTCCACTTT
>TRBV18|-|-|TRBJ1-3
CASSPMVGALTSGNTIYF
TGTGCCAGCTCACCAATGGTGGGAGCTCTTACCTCTGGAAACACCATATATTTT
>TRBV11-3|-|-|TRBJ2-2
CASSPGRGNTGELFF
TGTGCCAGCAGCCCTGGACGAGGTAACACCGGGGAGCTGTTTTTT
>TRBV2|-|-|TRBJ2-7
CASASLTASVEQYF
TGTGCCAGCGCTTCCCTCACCGCCTCGGTCGAACAGTACTTC
>TRBV7-3|TRBD1|-|TRBJ2-1
CASSPDRGEDEQFF
TGTGCCAGCAGCCCGGACAGGGGAGAGGATGAGCAGTTCTTC
>TRBV9|TRBD2|-|TRBJ2-2
CASSSPGLAGGEDMGTGELFF
TGTGCCAGCAGTTCCCCGGGACTAGCGGGAGGAGAGGATATGGGAACCGGGGAGCTGTTTTTT
>TRBV5-4|TRBD2|-|TRBJ2-5
CASSLAGLAGAAQYF
TGTGCCAGCAGCTTGGCCGGACTAGCGGGAGCGGCCCAGTACTTC
>TRBV7-9|-|-|TRBJ1-1
CASSPPAGGNTEAFF
TGTGCCAGCAGCCCGCCGGCTGGGGGGAACACTGAAGCTTTCTTT
>TRBV11-3|-|-|TRBJ2-7
CASSRGYEQYF
TGTGCCAGCAGCCGGGGATACGAGCAGTACTTC
>TRBV15|-|-|TRBJ2-7
CATSRDRGAGEQYF
TGTGCCACCAGCAGAGATCGTGGGGCGGGCGAGCAGTACTTC
>TRBV13|TRBD1|-|TRBJ2-7
CASSSRRSEGQLFWYF
TGTGCCAGCAGCTCCAGGCGATCCGAGGGACAGCTGTTTTGGTACTTC
>TRBV3-1/TRBV3-2|-|-|TRBJ2-7
CASSQIRHEQYF
TGTGCCAGCAGCCAGATCCGACACGAGCAGTACTTC
>TRBV20-1|-|-|TRBJ1-5
CSASRGNQPQHF
TGCAGTGCTAGTCGAGGCAATCAGCCCCAGCATTTT
>TRBV11-2|TRBD1|-|TRBJ2-7
CASRKPGQRTYEQYF
TGTGCCAGCAGAAAACCGGGACAGCGAACCTACGAGCAGTACTTC
>TRBV6-5|-|-|TRBJ1-1
CASSLGGLGSTEAFF
TGTGCCAGCAGTTTGGGGGGGCTTGGGAGCACTGAAGCTTTCTTT
>TRBV5-6|-|-|TRBJ1-1
CASSLAVAEVSSAFF
TGTGCCAGCAGCTTGGCCGTCGCAGAGGTTAGCTCAGCTTTCTTT
>TRBV29-1|TRBD2|-|TRBJ2-2
CSVTSGSLSAGELFF
TGCAGCGTCACTAGCGGGAGTTTATCGGCCGGGGAGCTGTTTTTT
>TRBV18|-|-|TRBJ1-1
CASSPYAGDTEAFF
TGTGCCAGCTCACCATACGCAGGGGACACTGAAGCTTTCTTT
>TRBV9|TRBD1|few|TRBJ1-1
CASSVGPRGGNTEAFF
TGTGCCAGCAGCGTAGGCCCCAGGGGGGGGAACACTGAAGCTTTCTTT
>TRBV28|TRBD1|few|TRBJ2-7
CASSSTGTGGYEQYF
TGTGCCAGCAGTTCAACCGGGACAGGGGGCTACGAGCAGTACTTC
>TRBV27|-|-|TRBJ2-2
CASSFNTGELFF
TGTGCCAGCAGTTTTAACACCGGGGAGCTGTTTTTT
>TRBV5-5|-|-|TRBJ1-1
CASSPQGRGTEAFF
TGTGCCAGCAGCCCGCAGGGGAGGGGCACTGAAGCTTTCTTT
>TRBV5-6|-|-|TRBJ1-1
CASSPTWQENTEAFF
TGTGCCAGCAGCCCGACGTGGCAGGAGAACACTGAAGCTTTCTTT
>TRBV28|-|-|TRBJ1-6
CASTPNRAPSPLHF
TGTGCCAGCACCCCAAATCGGGCTCCTTCACCCCTCCACTTT
>TRBV14|TRBD1|-|TRBJ2-7
CASSPLGQGNEQYF
TGTGCCAGCAGCCCACTAGGACAGGGGAACGAGCAGTACTTC
>TRBV10-3|-|-|TRBJ2-7
CAISESRGDNVEQYF
TGTGCCATCAGTGAGTCGAGGGGGGATAACGTCGAGCAGTACTTC
>TRBV6-5|-|-|TRBJ2-7
CASSERVEQYF
TGTGCCAGCAGCGAGCGGGTCGAGCAGTACTTC
>TRBV6-5|TRBD1|-|TRBJ1-2
CASSYSTGDGYGYTF
TGTGCCAGCAGTTACTCGACAGGGGATGGCTATGGCTACACCTTC
>TRBV28|-|-|TRBJ2-3
CASSLGAASTDTQYF
TGTGCCAGCAGTTTAGGAGCGGCTAGCACAGATACGCAGTATTTT
>TRBV25-1|-|once|TRBJ1-2
CASSRDNYGYTF
TGTGCCAGCAGTCGGGACAACTATGGCTACACCTTC
>TRBV12-3/TRBV12-4|-|-|TRBJ1-2
CASSLVGPGGYTF
TGTGCCAGCAGTTTAGTAGGGCCGGGGGGCTACACCTTC
>TRBV18|-|-|TRBJ2-5
CASSPGIQETQYF
TGTGCCAGCTCACCAGGAATACAAGAGACCCAGTACTTC
>TRBV7-9|TRBD1|-|TRBJ2-2
CASSPNAGTGLAGTGELFF
TGTGCCAGCAGCCCGAATGCCGGGACAGGTTTGGCTGGGACCGGGGAGCTGTTTTTT
>TRBV27|TRBD1|-|TRBJ1-5
CASSFGTGAPNQPQHF
TGTGCCAGCAGTTTTGGGACAGGGGCCCCTAATCAGCCCCAGCATTTT
>TRBV12-5|TRBD1|-|TRBJ1-2
CASAGTAYGYTF
TGTGCTAGTGCCGGGACAGCATATGGCTACACCTTC
>TRBV27|TRBD2|-|TRBJ2-1
CASNFGGGTYNEQFF
TGTGCCAGCAACTTCGGGGGGGGAACCTACAATGAGCAGTTCTTC
>TRBV7-9|-|few|TRBJ1-6
CASREGGDSPLHF
TGTGCCAGCCGGGAGGGGGGGGATTCACCCCTCCACTTT
>TRBV5-8|-|-|TRBJ2-1
CASSLLRQDNEQFF
TGTGCCAGCAGCTTGCTCAGGCAGGACAATGAGCAGTTCTTC
>TRBV7-9|TRBD1|few|TRBJ1-6
CASSLRDRGNSPLHF
TGTGCCAGCAGCTTAAGGGACAGGGGGAATTCACCCCTCCACTTT
>TRBV7-9|TRBD1|-|TRBJ2-7
CASSPRPGTGGHEQYF
TGTGCCAGCAGCCCTCGTCCGGGGACAGGGGGGCACGAGCAGTACTTC
>TRBV21-1|-|-|TRBJ2-1
CASKRRGYNEQFF
TGTGCCAGCAAGCGACGTGGCTACAATGAGCAGTTCTTC
>TRBV7-2|-|-|TRBJ1-1
CASSLAGPPRDTEAFF
TGTGCCAGCAGCTTAGCCGGACCCCCGAGGGACACTGAAGCTTTCTTT
>TRBV5-4|-|-|TRBJ2-2
CASSRPAGADTGELFF
TGTGCCAGCAGCCGACCGGCGGGGGCAGACACCGGGGAGCTGTTTTTT
>TRBV7-9|-|-|TRBJ2-7
CASSSSGRAGYEQYF
TGTGCCAGCAGCTCCTCGGGTAGGGCTGGCTACGAGCAGTACTTC